The TCR beta chain described here comes from a study of Graves' ophthalmopathy and Graves' hyperthyroidism. CDR3 size: 13 residues. The V and J ends lost 6 bases and 7 bases respectively, with 15 bases between them. CDR1 is KGHSH, CDR2 LQKENI, per germline. Notes on this clonotype: The antigen remains unidentified.

Amplification from RNA transcripts yielded the TCR beta CDR3 regions. First-round RT-PCR employed HTBI primers, with a second-round multiplex PCR after it. TCRdb called the multiplex PCR reads again in MiXCR, with one record for every CDR3 protein. This sample has roughly 1.1 million distinct CDR3 sequences, with about two fifths found just once. Study outcomes and limitations: A classifier, a 13-signature model, separated ophthalmopathy from stable hyperthyroidism with 87.88% sensitivity and approximately 81% specificity.

Clinical symptoms and serum thyroxine were used for diagnosis; TRAb, thyroid ultrasound and orbital computed tomography were also relied on. The sequence came from an adult man with Graves' hyperthyroidism. The chain uses TRBV18 and TRBJ1-1, with D unresolved. The sample comprised peripheral blood or thyroid tissue (not recorded which). Here the CDR3 reads CASSPRRASEAFF. CDR3 DNA: TGTGCCAGCTCCCCTCGAAGGGCGAGTGAAGCTTTCTTT.